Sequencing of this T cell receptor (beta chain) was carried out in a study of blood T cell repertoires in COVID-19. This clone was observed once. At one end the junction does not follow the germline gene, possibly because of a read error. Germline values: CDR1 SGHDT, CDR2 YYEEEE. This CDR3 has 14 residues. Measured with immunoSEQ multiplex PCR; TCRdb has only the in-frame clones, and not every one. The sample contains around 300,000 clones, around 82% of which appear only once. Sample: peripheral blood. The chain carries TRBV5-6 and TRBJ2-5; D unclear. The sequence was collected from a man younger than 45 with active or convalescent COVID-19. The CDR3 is CASSLDLGQGTQYF. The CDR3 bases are TGTGCCAGCAGCCTGGACCTTGGGCAAGGGACCCAGTACTTC.